The 30 T cell receptor beta chains below were found in one sample sequenced in a study of monozygotic twins with inflammatory bowel disease. TCRdb re-called the 5' RACE reads; one entry per CDR3 protein, DNA not given. Its table lists about 300,000 distinct CDR3 sequences. The source material was blood. Every receptor here comes from a human donor with ulcerative colitis or Crohn's disease, or a healthy co-twin of an affected twin (not recorded which).

The chain is built from TRBV7-2 and TRBJ1-3; TCRdb selects TRBD1, and the lack of DNA leaves this call unchecked. The germline V gene encodes CDR1 SGHTA and CDR2 FQGNSA. The CDR3 covers 15 residues. This CDR3 reads CASSLAAGAGNTIYF.

The chain uses TRBV18 and TRBJ2-1; TCRdb outputs TRBD2, but without DNA this stays unchecked. The CDR3 covers 15 residues. Germline values: CDR1 KGHSH, CDR2 LQKENI. The CDR3 protein is CASSPGGLAHNEQFF.

This chain joins TRBV10-1 and TRBJ2-2. In germline, CDR1 is WNHNN, CDR2 SYGVQD (reference sequence). This CDR3 has 12 residues. The CDR3 region is CASSESSGELFF.

The V call is TRBV20-1, the J call TRBJ1-2. Germline lookup yields CDR1 DFQATT and CDR2 SNEGSKA (reference sequence). This CDR3 contains 14 residues. The CDR3 sequence is CSAFLTSIHYGYTF.

The chain employs TRBV7-6 and TRBJ2-3; the D call from TCRdb, TRBD1, cannot be confirmed without DNA. The CDR3 covers 14 residues. Germline V lookup: CDR1 SGHVS, CDR2 FNYEAQ. CDR3 residues: CASSSPDRGDTQYF.

The V and J genes are TRBV27 and TRBJ2-7; TCRdb's D gene call, TRBD1, goes unchecked for lack of DNA. The germline V gene has CDR1 MNHEY and CDR2 SMNVEV (reference sequence). The CDR3 has 12 amino acids. The CDR3 reads CASLSRGHEQYF.

CDR3 loop: CASSLAGTGLLPKNMQYF. This chain uses TRBV5-1 with TRBJ2-4; TCRdb picks TRBD1, but there is no DNA to check that call. The V gene's germline CDR1 is SGHRS and CDR2 YFSETQ. The CDR3 extends over 18 amino acids.

The rearrangement joins TRBV28 to TRBJ1-1. This CDR3 has 15 amino acids. CDR1 is MDHEN and CDR2 is SYDVKM in the germline V gene. The CDR3 reads CASSLSAGRNTEAFF.

The J gene is TRBJ1-4, the V gene TRBV12-3 or TRBV12-4. This CDR3 is built from 14 residues. The CDR3 region is CASRYRQDNEKLFF.

The J gene is TRBJ2-4, the V gene TRBV7-8; the TCRdb call, TRBD1, lacks DNA for checking. The CDR3 runs 16 residues. Germline CDR1 and CDR2: SGHVS and FQNEAQ. This CDR3 reads CASSSLTGLAKNIQYF.

The rearrangement joins TRBV5-4 to TRBJ2-1. Germline V gene sequence: CDR1 SGHNT, CDR2 YYREEE (reference sequence). The CDR3 totals 15 residues. Here the CDR3 reads CASSLSREIYNEQFF.

This chain joins TRBV14 and TRBJ2-7; TCRdb's D call, TRBD2, is unchecked because there is no DNA. Germline CDR1 is SGHDN and CDR2 is FVKESK. This CDR3 comprises 16 residues. The chain's CDR3 is CASSASLAGWSHEQYF.

The J gene is TRBJ2-6, the V gene TRBV27; checking the TCRdb D call of TRBD1 is not possible without DNA. The germline V gene has CDR1 MNHEY and CDR2 SMNVEV (reference sequence). The CDR3 consists of 14 residues. The CDR3 sequence is CASRRHSGANVLTF.

The chain is built from TRBV12-3 or TRBV12-4 and TRBJ1-5; no DNA is available, so the TRBD1 call from TCRdb remains unchecked. CDR3 length equals 14 residues. CDR3 in amino acids: CASTGGGERRPQHF.

The chain combines TRBV4-3 with TRBJ1-5; without DNA, the TCRdb call of TRBD1 cannot be checked. The CDR3 extends over 13 amino acids. Germline V gene data show CDR1 as LGHNA and CDR2 as YSLEER. The CDR3 protein is CASSQERGQPQHF.

V usage is TRBV5-1 and J usage is TRBJ1-2; the TCRdb D gene call, TRBD1, has no DNA to confirm it. Germline V CDR1 and CDR2: SGHRS, YFSETQ. The CDR3 totals 14 residues. This chain's CDR3 is CASSLADRNYGYTF.

The genes are TRBV19 and TRBJ1-2. CDR3 length equals 16 residues. Germline V gene data show CDR1 as LNHDA and CDR2 as SQIVND (reference sequence). The CDR3 region is CASTVLEAGYNYGYTF.

The chain combines TRBV7-2 with TRBJ2-7; the D gene TCRdb calls, TRBD1, cannot be checked with no DNA. The CDR3 is made up of 15 amino acids. The germline V gene encodes CDR1 SGHTA and CDR2 FQGNSA. CDR3 residues: CASSLGTGLSYEQYF. Variable domain in full (rest from reference TRBV7-2 and TRBJ2-7): GAGVSQSPSNKVTEKGKDVELRCDPISGHTALYWYRQSLGQGLEFLIYFQGNSAPDKSGLPSDRFSAERTGGSVSTLTIQRTQQEDSAVYLCASSLGTGLSYEQYFGPGTRLTVT.

This chain uses TRBV5-6 with TRBJ2-5; TCRdb designates TRBD1, a call that cannot be tested without DNA. Germline loops: CDR1 SGHDT, CDR2 YYEEEE. The CDR3 extends over 18 amino acids. CDR3 residues: CASSSKWTGLVGRETQYF.

The chain links TRBV29-1 to TRBJ2-1; TCRdb returns TRBD2, unconfirmable since there is no DNA. The CDR3 totals 16 residues. CDR1 is SQVTM, CDR2 ANQGSEA, per germline. The CDR3 region is CSVESRRLAGVNEQFF.

The chain recombines TRBV6-2 or TRBV6-3 with TRBJ1-1. CDR1 MNHEY and CDR2 SVGEGT come from the germline V gene. The CDR3 is 13 amino acids. CDR3 region: CASSPAAVAEAFF.

The rearrangement links TRBV6-5 to TRBJ1-1; without DNA, the TCRdb call of TRBD1 cannot be checked. The CDR3 runs to 15 residues. Germline V CDR1 and CDR2: MNHEY, SVGAGI. The CDR3 here is CASSYSDRGIAEAFF.

V is TRBV29-1 and J is TRBJ2-7. Germline V gene sequence: CDR1 SQVTM, CDR2 ANQGSEA. There are 14 residues in the CDR3. This chain's CDR3 is CSVFDFTSSYEQYF.

The chain has TRBV5-1 and TRBJ2-7; TCRdb calls TRBD1, which cannot be checked without DNA. Germline CDR1 and CDR2: SGHRS and YFSETQ. The CDR3 is 14 residues long. The CDR3 sequence: CASSLGPGANEQYF.

The chain employs TRBV5-1 and TRBJ1-1; TCRdb outputs TRBD1, but without DNA this stays unchecked. The CDR3 is 15 residues long. CDR1 and CDR2 (germline): SGHRS, YFSETQ. The CDR3: CASSLDVWTHTEAFF.

The CDR3 sequence: CAWSVSVTTYEQYF. The chain couples TRBV30 to TRBJ2-7. This CDR3 is 14 amino acids long. CDR1 is GTSNPN, CDR2 SVGIG, per germline (reference sequence). Filled out from reference TRBV30 and TRBJ2-7, the complete variable domain reads SQTIHQWPATLVQPVGSPLSLECTVEGTSNPNLYWYRQAAGRGLQLLFYSVGIGQISSEVPQNLSASRPQDRQFILSSKKLLLSDSGFYLCAWSVSVTTYEQYFGPGTRLTVT.

This chain uses TRBV24-1 with TRBJ2-1; lacking DNA, the TRBD2 call made by TCRdb goes unchecked. The germline V gene encodes CDR1 KGHDR and CDR2 SFDVKD. This CDR3 spans 17 amino acids. The chain's CDR3 is CATSDFRRGGSYNEQFF.

The chain joins TRBV18 to TRBJ1-5; TCRdb calls TRBD1, which cannot be checked without DNA. CDR3 length: 14 amino acids. Germline CDR1 KGHSH, CDR2 LQKENI. CDR3 sequence reads: CASCTTGRYQPQHF.

The J gene is TRBJ2-5, the V gene TRBV20-1; the D call of TRBD1 rests on TCRdb alone, since no DNA is present to check it. CDR3 length equals 14 residues. Germline CDR1 reads DFQATT; CDR2 reads SNEGSKA (reference sequence). This CDR3 is CSASEGARTETQYF.

The J gene is TRBJ1-1, the V gene TRBV19. The length of the CDR3 is 18 residues. CDR1 and CDR2 (germline): LNHDA, SQIVND (reference sequence). The CDR3 here is CASSIGWAEYFANTEAFF.